One sample yielded the 10 T cell receptor beta chains listed below, sequenced in a study of cytomegalovirus exposure and HLA in healthy donors. PCR amplification relied on 60 Vbeta primers (plus 13 Jbeta primers). The assay was immunoSEQ multiplex PCR, and TCRdb's table has in-frame clones only and misses some. Of 55,000 to 85,000 clones detected, about 60% appear once; the ten largest clones hold around 3.1%. The specimen was PBMCs. These receptors were collected from a woman in her forties or fifties in good health and CMV-seronegative.

J is TRBJ1-5 and V is TRBV5-5; 9 nucleotides agree with TRBD1. This CDR3 region has 15 residues. Germline V lookup: CDR1 SGHKS, CDR2 YYEKEE (reference sequence). V lost 4 bases to trimming and J lost 7 bases; unmatched junction nucleotides: 9. The DNA for the CDR3 is TGTGCCAGCAGCCCCTGGACAGGGGAGGCGCAGCCCCAGCATTTT. Translated: CASSPWTGEAQPQHF.

In its sample, this clone is medium-sized. The chain is built from TRBV7-2 and TRBJ2-1; 9 nucleotides match TRBD2. CDR3 length equals 15 residues. After removal of 5 bases from V and 4 bases from J, the junction contained 6 bases not matched to a gene. CDR1 is SGHTA and CDR2 is FQGNSA in the germline V gene. The CDR3 reads CASSLSGSEYNEQFF. The CDR3, as DNA: TGTGCCAGCAGCCTTAGCGGGAGCGAGTACAATGAGCAGTTCTTC.

The chain has TRBV7-2 and TRBJ1-3; D not certain. CDR3 length: 14 amino acids. The germline V gene has CDR1 SGHTA and CDR2 FQGNSA. The V and J ends lost 1 base and 4 bases respectively, with 8 bases between them. The CDR3 sequence is CASSLGVSGNTIYF. CDR3 nucleotide sequence: TGTGCCAGCAGCTTAGGCGTATCAGGAAACACCATATATTTT.

This clone was recorded only once. This chain connects TRBV19 to TRBJ1-1; possible D gene TRBD1, 5 bases. This CDR3 has 14 residues. From germline, CDR1 is LNHDA and CDR2 SQIVND (reference sequence). V was shortened by 1 base and J by 3 bases, with 9 bases between the two germline ends. CDR3 in DNA: TGTGCCAGTAGTATAGCGGACACCTACACTGAAGCTTTCTTT. Protein product: CASSIADTYTEAFF. The full variable domain, with the rest looked up from reference TRBV19 and TRBJ1-1, is DGGITQSPKYLFRKEGQNVTLSCEQNLNHDAMYWYRQDPGQGLRLIYYSQIVNDFQKGDIAEGYSVSREKKESFPLTVTSAQKNPTAFYLCASSIADTYTEAFFGQGTRLTVV.

With regard to this clone: The same CDR3 can be traced to other DNA sequences in this sample. The chain links TRBV19 to TRBJ1-5, with D uncertain. The length of the CDR3 is 16 residues. The V gene lost 6 bases and the J gene lost 2 bases, with 17 bases spanning the gap. The germline gives CDR1 LNHDA, CDR2 SQIVND (reference sequence). CDR3 sequence: CASSPWRQAGNQPQHF. The DNA for the CDR3 is TGTGCCAGTAGCCCCTGGAGGCAGGCAGGCAATCAGCCCCAGCATTTT.

This clone was seen a few times. The chain couples TRBV28 to TRBJ2-3; 8 bases align to TRBD2. CDR3 length equals 16 residues. Per the germline V gene, CDR1 is MDHEN and CDR2 is SYDVKM. J was trimmed by 5 bases and V by 6 bases; bases with no gene match: 13. The CDR3 DNA reads TGTGCCAGCAGCCTCCCGGGACTAGTGAGCGGAGATACGCAGTATTTT. It yields the protein CASSLPGLVSGDTQYF.

This clone was counted between two and nine times. The chain joins TRBV5-1 to TRBJ2-3; 10 bases line up with TRBD1. In germline, CDR1 is SGHRS, CDR2 YFSETQ. CDR3 length equals 16 residues. Trimming cost V 0 bases and J 2 bases; bases outside gene matches: 3. In nucleotides, the CDR3 is TGCGCCAGCAGCTTGGCCGGGACAGGGGACACAGATACGCAGTATTTT. Its protein product is CASSLAGTGDTDTQYF.

The DNA for the CDR3 is TGTGCCAGCAGTACAATGACAGGGTCAGGGACCCAGTACTTC. Its translation: CASSTMTGSGTQYF. The rearrangement uses TRBV28 and TRBJ2-5; 7 nucleotides line up with TRBD1. Trimming removed 5 bases from V and 7 bases from J; junction bases left unmatched: 10. Germline-derived CDR1 and CDR2 are MDHEN and SYDVKM. This CDR3 comprises 14 residues.

The chain couples TRBV15 to TRBJ1-1; no firm D call. Deletions cut 1 base from V and 1 base from J, with 13 bases between. This CDR3 is built from 16 residues. Germline V gene sequence: CDR1 LNHNV, CDR2 YYDKDF (reference sequence). This CDR3 reads CATSRALGEGNTEAFF. The CDR3 DNA sequence: TGTGCCACCAGCAGAGCCCTCGGGGAGGGGAACACTGAAGCTTTCTTT.

The chain is built from TRBV5-8 and TRBJ1-2; possibly TRBD1 for D (6 bases). CDR1 SGHTS and CDR2 YDEGEE come from the germline V gene. V lost 4 bases, J lost 8 bases, and 12 bases lay in between. The CDR3 totals 12 residues. In nucleotides, the CDR3 is TGTGCCAGCAGCATGACAGGACGGGGCTACACCTTC. Translated, it gives CASSMTGRGYTF. Full variable domain (missing parts from reference TRBV5-8 and TRBJ1-2): EAGVTQSPTHLIKTRGQQATLRCSPISGHTSVYWYQQALGLGLQFLLWYDEGEERNRGNFPPRFSGRQFPNYSSELNVNALELEDSALYLCASSMTGRGYTFGSGTRLTVV.